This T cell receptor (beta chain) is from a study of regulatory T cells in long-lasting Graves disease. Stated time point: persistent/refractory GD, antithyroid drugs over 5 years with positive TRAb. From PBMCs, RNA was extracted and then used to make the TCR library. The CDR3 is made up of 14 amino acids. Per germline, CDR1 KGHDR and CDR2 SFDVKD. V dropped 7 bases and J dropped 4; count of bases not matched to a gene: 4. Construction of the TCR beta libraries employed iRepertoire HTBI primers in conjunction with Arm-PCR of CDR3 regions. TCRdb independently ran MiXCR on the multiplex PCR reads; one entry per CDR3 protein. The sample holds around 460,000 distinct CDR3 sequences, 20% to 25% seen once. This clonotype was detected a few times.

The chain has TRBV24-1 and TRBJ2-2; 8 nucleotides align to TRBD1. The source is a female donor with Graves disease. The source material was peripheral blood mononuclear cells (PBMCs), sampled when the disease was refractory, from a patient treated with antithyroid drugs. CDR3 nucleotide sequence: TGTGCCACCAGCGACAGGGGAGGCACCGGGGAGCTGTTTTTT. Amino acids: CATSDRGGTGELFF.